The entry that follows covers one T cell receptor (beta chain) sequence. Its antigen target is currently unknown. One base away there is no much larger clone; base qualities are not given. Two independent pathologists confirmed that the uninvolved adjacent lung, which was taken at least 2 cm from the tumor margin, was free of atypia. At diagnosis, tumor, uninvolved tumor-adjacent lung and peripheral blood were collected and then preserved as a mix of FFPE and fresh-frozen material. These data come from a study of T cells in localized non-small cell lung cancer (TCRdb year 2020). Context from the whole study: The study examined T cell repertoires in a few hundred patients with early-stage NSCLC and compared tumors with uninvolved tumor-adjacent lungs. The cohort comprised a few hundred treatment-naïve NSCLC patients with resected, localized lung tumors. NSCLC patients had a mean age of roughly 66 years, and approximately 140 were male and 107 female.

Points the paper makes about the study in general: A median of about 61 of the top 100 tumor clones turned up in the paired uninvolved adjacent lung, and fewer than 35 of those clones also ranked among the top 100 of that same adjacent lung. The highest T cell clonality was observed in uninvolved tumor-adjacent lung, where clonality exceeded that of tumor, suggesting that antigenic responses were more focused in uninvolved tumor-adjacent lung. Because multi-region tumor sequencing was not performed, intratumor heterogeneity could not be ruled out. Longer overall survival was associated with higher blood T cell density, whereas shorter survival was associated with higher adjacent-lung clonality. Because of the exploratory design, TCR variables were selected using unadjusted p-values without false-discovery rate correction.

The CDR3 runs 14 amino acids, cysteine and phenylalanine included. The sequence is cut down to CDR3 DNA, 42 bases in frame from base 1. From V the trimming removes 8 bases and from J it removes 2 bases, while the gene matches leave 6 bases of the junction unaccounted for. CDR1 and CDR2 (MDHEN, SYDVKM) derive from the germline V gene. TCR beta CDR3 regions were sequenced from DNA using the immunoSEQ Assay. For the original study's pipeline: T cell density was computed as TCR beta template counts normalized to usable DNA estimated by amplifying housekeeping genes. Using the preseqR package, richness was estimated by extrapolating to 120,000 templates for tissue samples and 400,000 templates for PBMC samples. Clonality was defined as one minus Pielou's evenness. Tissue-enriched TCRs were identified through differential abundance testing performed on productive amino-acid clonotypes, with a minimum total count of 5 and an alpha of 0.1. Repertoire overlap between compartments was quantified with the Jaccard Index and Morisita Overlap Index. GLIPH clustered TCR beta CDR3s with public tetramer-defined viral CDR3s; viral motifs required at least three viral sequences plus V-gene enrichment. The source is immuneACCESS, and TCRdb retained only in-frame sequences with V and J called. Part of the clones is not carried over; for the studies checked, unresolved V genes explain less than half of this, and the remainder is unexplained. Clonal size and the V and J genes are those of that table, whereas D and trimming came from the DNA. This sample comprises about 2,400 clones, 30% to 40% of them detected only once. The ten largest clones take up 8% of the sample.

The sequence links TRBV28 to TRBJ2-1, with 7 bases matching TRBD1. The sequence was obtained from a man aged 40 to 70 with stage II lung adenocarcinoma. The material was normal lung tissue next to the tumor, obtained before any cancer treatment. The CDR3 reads CASYPGTAYNEQFF. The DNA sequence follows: TGTGCCAGCTACCCCGGGACAGCCTACAATGAGCAGTTCTTC.